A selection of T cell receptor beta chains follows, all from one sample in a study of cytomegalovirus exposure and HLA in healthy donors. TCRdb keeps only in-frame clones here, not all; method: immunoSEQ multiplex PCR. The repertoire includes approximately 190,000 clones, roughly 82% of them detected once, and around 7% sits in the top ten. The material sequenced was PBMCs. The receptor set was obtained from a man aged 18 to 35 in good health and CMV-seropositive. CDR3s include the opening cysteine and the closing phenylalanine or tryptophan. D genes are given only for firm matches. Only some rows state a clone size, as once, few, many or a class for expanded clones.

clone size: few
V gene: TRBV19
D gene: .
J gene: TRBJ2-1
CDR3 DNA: TGTGCCAGTAGTATAGATCCTGGGGGACATCAGTTCTTC
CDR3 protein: CASSIDPGGHQFF

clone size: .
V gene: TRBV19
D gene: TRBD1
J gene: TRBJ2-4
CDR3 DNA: TGTGCCAGCTACCCAGGGGGCCGGGAAAACATTCAGTACTTC
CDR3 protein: CASYPGGRENIQYF

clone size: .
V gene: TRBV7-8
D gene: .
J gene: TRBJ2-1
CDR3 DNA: TGTGCCAGCAGCTTAGCAATGGGGGCCTCCTACAATGAGCAGTTCTTC
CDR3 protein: CASSLAMGASYNEQFF

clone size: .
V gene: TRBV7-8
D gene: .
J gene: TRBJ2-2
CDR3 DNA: TGTGCCAGCAGCTTATGGGCACGGCTCCCCACCGGGGAGCTGTTTTTT
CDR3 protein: CASSLWARLPTGELFF

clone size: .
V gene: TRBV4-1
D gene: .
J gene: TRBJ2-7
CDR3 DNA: TGCGCCAGCAGCCAAGATTCGTGGGAGGAGCAGTACTTC
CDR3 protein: CASSQDSWEEQYF

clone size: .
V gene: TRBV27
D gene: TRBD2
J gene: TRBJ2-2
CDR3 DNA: TGTGCCAGCAGTTCCTCCCTAGCGGGAGGGCCGGGCGGGGAGCTGTTTTTT
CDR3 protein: CASSSSLAGGPGGELFF

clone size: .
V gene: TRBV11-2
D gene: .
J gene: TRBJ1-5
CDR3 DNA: TGTGCCAGCAGCTTAGGAGTTGATCAGCCCCAGCATTTT
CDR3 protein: CASSLGVDQPQHF

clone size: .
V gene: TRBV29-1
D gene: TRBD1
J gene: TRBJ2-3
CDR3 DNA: TGCAGCGTTGGAGCAGGGACAGTTAAGATTAGCACAGATACGCAGTATTTT
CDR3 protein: CSVGAGTVKISTDTQYF

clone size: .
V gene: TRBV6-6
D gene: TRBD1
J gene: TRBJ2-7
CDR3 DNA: TGTGCCAGCAGTTACTCCCCCGGGACAGGGAGCGACGAGCAGTACTTC
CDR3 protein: CASSYSPGTGSDEQYF

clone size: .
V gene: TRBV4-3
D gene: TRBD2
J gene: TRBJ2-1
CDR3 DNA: TGCGCCAGCAGCCAAGCGGGAGGTTTGAATGAGCAGTTCTTC
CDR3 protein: CASSQAGGLNEQFF

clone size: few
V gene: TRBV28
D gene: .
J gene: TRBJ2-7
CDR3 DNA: TGTGCCAGCAGTCAATGGGGGGAAACGACCTACGAGCAGTACTTC
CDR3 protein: CASSQWGETTYEQYF

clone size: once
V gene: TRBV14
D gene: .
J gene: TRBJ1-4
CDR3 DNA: TGTGCCAGCAGCCAAGTGGGGGCTCTTGAACTGTTTTTT
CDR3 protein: CASSQVGALELFF

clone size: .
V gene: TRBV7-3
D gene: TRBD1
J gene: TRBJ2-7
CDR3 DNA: TGTGCCAGCAGCCTAGGGACAGGGGGACCCTACGAGCAGTACTTC
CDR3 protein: CASSLGTGGPYEQYF

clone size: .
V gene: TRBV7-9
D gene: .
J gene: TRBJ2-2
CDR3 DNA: TGTGCCAGCAGCATCGGACTCCCCGGGGAGCTGTTTTTT
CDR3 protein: CASSIGLPGELFF

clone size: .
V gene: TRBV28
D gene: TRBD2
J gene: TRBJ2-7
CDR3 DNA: TGTGCCAGCAGTTCCCCCGGGACTAGCTACTACGAGCAGTACTTC
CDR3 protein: CASSSPGTSYYEQYF

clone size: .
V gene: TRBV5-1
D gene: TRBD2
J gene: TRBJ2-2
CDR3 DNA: TGCGCCAGCAGCTTGACCCTTAGCGGGAGGACCGGGGAGCTGTTTTTT
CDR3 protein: CASSLTLSGRTGELFF

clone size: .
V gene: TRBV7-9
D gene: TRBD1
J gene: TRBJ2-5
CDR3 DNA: TGTGCCAGCAGCTTAGCGGGCAGGGGGCTGACTCCCCAAGAGACCCAGTACTTC
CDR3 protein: CASSLAGRGLTPQETQYF

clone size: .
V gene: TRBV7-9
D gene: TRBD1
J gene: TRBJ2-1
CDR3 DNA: TGTGCCAGCAGCCCCGGGGGCGGGGACAGGGGTCGGAATGAGCAGTTCTTC
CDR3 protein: CASSPGGGDRGRNEQFF

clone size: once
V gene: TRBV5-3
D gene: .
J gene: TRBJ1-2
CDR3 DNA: TGTGCCAGAAGCTTGGCCCGGGGGTATGGCTACACCTTC
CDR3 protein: CARSLARGYGYTF

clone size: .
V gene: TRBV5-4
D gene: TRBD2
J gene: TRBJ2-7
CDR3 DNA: TGTGCCAGCAGCTTGAGTCTAGCGGCCTACGAGCAGTACTTC
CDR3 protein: CASSLSLAAYEQYF

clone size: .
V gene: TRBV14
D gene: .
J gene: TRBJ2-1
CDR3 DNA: TGTGCCAGCAGCGCAAACGCGGCCCGCTACAATGAGCAGTTCTTC
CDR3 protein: CASSANAARYNEQFF

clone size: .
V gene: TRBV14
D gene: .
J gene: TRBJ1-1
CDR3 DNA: TGTGCCAGCAGCCAACACCCAGGGTGGACTGAAGCTTTCTTT
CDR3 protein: CASSQHPGWTEAFF

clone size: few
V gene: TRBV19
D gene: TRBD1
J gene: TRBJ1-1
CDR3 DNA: TGTGCCAGCTTTCAGGGGGCGACTGAAGCTTTCTTT
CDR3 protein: CASFQGATEAFF

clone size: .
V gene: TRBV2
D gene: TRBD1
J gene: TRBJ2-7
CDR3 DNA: TGTGCCAGCACGGGAAACCGTAGACAGGGGGCTTACGAGCAGTACTTC
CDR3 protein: CASTGNRRQGAYEQYF

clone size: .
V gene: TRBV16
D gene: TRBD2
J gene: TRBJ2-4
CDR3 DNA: TGTGCCAGCAGCCCTGAGTGGGGAGGGGAACGCATTCAGTACTTC
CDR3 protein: CASSPEWGGERIQYF

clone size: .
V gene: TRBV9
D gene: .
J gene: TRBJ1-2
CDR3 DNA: TGTGCCAGCAGCGTAGGAGGGAACTATGGCTACACCTTC
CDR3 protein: CASSVGGNYGYTF

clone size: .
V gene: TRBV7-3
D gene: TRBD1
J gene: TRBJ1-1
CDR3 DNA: TGTGCCAGCAGCCAGACAGGGGAGAAAGCTTTCTTT
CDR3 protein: CASSQTGEKAFF

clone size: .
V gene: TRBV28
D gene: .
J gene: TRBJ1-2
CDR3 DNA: TGTGCCAGCAGTTCAACGATTTGGGGCAAAAACTATGGCTACACCTTC
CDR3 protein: CASSSTIWGKNYGYTF

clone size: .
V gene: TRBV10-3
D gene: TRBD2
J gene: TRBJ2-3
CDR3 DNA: TGTGCCATCACCAGGACTAGCGGGAGCTCAGATACGCAGTATTTT
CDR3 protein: CAITRTSGSSDTQYF

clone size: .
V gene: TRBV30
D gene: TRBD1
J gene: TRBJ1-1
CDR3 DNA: TGTGCCTGGCTGGATCCCAGGGGGAAGGGTGAAGCTTTCTTT
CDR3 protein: CAWLDPRGKGEAFF

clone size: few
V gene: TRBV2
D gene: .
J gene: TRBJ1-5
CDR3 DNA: TGTGCCAGCAGCGACAGGAGCCGCAATCAGCCCCAGCATTTT
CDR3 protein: CASSDRSRNQPQHF

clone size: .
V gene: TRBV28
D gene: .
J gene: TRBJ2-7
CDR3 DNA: TGTGCCAGCGCGGGGGCCAATGGGTACGAGCAGTACTTC
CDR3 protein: CASAGANGYEQYF

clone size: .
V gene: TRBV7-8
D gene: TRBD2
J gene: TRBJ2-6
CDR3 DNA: TGTGCCAGCAGCACCTTGGGGAGGGTGTCTGGGGCCAACGTCCTGACTTTC
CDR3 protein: CASSTLGRVSGANVLTF

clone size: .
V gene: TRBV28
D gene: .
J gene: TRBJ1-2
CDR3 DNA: TGTGCCAGCTCCAACGGGGGACTCCACTATGGCTACACCTTC
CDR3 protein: CASSNGGLHYGYTF

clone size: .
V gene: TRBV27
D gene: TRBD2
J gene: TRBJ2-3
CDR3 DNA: TGTGCCAGCAGCTCCCGGGGAGGGCATACAGATACGCAGTATTTT
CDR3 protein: CASSSRGGHTDTQYF

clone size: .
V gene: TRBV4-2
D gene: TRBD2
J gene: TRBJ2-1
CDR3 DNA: TGTGCCAGCAGCCAAGATGAAGTAGCGGGAGAGGTAGAGCAGTTCTTC
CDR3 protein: CASSQDEVAGEVEQFF

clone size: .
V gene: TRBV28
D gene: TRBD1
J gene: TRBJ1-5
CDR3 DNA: TGTGCCAGTTCTGGACAGGGTTTAATTCAGCCCCAGCATTTT
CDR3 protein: CASSGQGLIQPQHF

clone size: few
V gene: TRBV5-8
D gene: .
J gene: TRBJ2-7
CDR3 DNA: TGTGCCAGCTATTCCGAAGAGGGCAGGGGCACCTACGAGCAGTACTTC
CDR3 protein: CASYSEEGRGTYEQYF

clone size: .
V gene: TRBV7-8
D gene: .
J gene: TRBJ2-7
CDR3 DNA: TGTGCCAGCAGCCTTAATTCGGGTTGGTCCTACGAGCAGTACTTC
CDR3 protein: CASSLNSGWSYEQYF

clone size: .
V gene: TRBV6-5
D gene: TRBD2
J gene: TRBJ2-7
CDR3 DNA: TGTGCCAGCAGTAGTAGCGGGAGTATGGGCGAGCAGTACTTC
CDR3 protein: CASSSSGSMGEQYF

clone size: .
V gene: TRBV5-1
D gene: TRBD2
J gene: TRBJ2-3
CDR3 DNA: TGCGCCAGCAGCTTGGAAGGGACTAGTGGCACAGATACGCAGTATTTT
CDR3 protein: CASSLEGTSGTDTQYF

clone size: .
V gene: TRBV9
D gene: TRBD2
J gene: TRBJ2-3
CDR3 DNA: TGTGCCAGCAGCGTAGCTTTAACGGGGGGAGGGAGCACAGATACGCAGTATTTT
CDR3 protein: CASSVALTGGGSTDTQYF

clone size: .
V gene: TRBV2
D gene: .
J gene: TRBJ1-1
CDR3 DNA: TGTGCCAGCAGTGTGGGGAGGAGCCTGAACACTGAAGCTTTCTTT
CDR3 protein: CASSVGRSLNTEAFF

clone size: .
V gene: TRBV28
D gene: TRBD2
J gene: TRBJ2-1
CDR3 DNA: TGTGCCAGCAGTTTAATACGGGAGGGGACGAATGAGCAGTTCTTC
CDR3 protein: CASSLIREGTNEQFF

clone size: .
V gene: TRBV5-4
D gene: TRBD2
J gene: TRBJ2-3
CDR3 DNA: TGTGCCAGCAGCTTGAGGACTAGCGGGCTGGATACGCAGTATTTT
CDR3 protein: CASSLRTSGLDTQYF

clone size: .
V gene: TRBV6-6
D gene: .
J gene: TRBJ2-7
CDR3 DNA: TGTGCCAGCAGTTACTCCCCGACAAGTTACGAGCAGTACTTC
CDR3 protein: CASSYSPTSYEQYF

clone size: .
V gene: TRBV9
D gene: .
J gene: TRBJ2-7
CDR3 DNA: TGTGCCAGCAGCGTAGGAGGGCCCCCCTACGAGCAGTACTTC
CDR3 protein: CASSVGGPPYEQYF

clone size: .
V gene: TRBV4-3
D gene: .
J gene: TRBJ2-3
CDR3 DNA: TGCGCCAGCAGCCAAGAGTGGAGGGTAACAGATACGCAGTATTTT
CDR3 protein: CASSQEWRVTDTQYF

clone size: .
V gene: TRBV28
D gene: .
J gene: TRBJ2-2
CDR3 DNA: TGTGCCAGCACCCCCCAAGCGCTCTTTACCGGGGAGCTGTTTTTT
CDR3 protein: CASTPQALFTGELFF

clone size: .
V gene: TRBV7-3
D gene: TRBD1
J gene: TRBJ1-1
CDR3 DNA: TGTGCCAGCAGCTTAACGGGACAGGCCATTCGGAACACTGAAGCTTTCTTT
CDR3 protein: CASSLTGQAIRNTEAFF

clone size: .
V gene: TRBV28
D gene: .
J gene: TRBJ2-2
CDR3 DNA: TGTGCCAGCACTGTTTGGGGGGGCGACACCGGGGAGCTGTTTTTT
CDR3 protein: CASTVWGGDTGELFF

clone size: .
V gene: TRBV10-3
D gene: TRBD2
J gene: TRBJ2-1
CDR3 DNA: TGTGCCATCAGTCGTTGGACTAGCGCCGCTTCCGGTGAGCAGTTCTTC
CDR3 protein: CAISRWTSAASGEQFF

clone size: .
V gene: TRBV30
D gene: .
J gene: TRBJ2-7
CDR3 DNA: TGTGCCTGGGGGCCAGGGGTAATACCCTACGAGCAGTACTTC
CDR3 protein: CAWGPGVIPYEQYF

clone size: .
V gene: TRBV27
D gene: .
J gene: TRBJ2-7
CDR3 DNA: TGTGCCAGCAGCCGTGGGGCAGCCACCTACGAGCAGTACTTC
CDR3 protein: CASSRGAATYEQYF

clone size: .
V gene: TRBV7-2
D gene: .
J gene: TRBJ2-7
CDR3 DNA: TGTGCCAGCAGCTTACCACACCACTACGAGCAGTACTTC
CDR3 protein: CASSLPHHYEQYF

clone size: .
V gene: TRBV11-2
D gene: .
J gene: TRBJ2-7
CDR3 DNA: TGTGCCAGCAGCTTAGGGACAGCCTACGAGCAGTACTTC
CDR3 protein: CASSLGTAYEQYF

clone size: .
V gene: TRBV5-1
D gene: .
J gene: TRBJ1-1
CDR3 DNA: TGCGCCAGCAGCTCCGAAACTACTGGGTACACTGAAGCTTTCTTT
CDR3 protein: CASSSETTGYTEAFF

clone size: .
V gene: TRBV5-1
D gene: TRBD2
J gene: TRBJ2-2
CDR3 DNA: TGCGCCAGCAGCTTGGAGGGACTAACATCTCGTACCGGGGAGCTGTTTTTT
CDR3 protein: CASSLEGLTSRTGELFF

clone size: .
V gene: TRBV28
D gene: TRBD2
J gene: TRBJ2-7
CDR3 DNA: TGTGCCAGCACCCCTAGCGGGAGGGTCGCCGAGCAGTACTTC
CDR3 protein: CASTPSGRVAEQYF